A single sample gave rise to the 32 T cell receptor beta chains below, sequenced in a study of blood T cell repertoires in COVID-19. Measured with immunoSEQ multiplex PCR; TCRdb has only the in-frame clones, and not every one. The data show 300,000 to 350,000 clones, 75% to 90% seen once. The sequencing input was PBMCs or T cells enriched from blood (not recorded which). The receptors stem from a man younger than 40 who had recovered from COVID-19.

This chain connects TRBV27 to TRBJ1-1; D is unclear. Germline V gives CDR1 MNHEY, CDR2 SMNVEV (reference sequence). CDR3 size: 14 residues. Trimming removed 2 bases from V and 4 bases from J, with 11 bases in between. CDR3 sequence (DNA): TGTGCCAGCAGTTTAGACGCGGTGGTCACTGAAGCTTTCTTT. This sequence encodes CASSLDAVVTEAFF.

CDR3 region: CASSLASGMSETQYF. DNA for the CDR3: TGTGCCAGCAGCTTGGCCAGCGGTATGTCAGAGACCCAGTACTTC. The chain uses TRBV5-4 and TRBJ2-5; D may be TRBD2 (5 bases). Trimming pared 0 bases from V and 4 bases from J, leaving 13 bases between. The CDR3 totals 15 residues. CDR1 is SGHNT, CDR2 YYREEE, per germline (reference sequence).

The chain links TRBV5-4 to TRBJ2-7; 10 bases fit TRBD2. Germline V gene lookup returns CDR1 SGHNT and CDR2 YYREEE (reference sequence). This CDR3 has 15 residues. Losses at the gene ends were 4 bases for V and 5 bases for J; bases not matched to a gene: 9. CDR3 in amino acids: CASSTRLAGTNEQYF. CDR3 in DNA: TGTGCCAGCAGCACACGACTAGCGGGCACTAACGAGCAGTACTTC.

In its sample, this clone was seen many times. The V call is TRBV12-3 or TRBV12-4, the J call TRBJ1-2; D is perhaps TRBD1 (5 bases). Trimming took off 3 bases at V and 7 bases at J, with 12 bases between the two ends. The CDR3 runs 13 residues. The CDR3 nucleotides are TGTGCCAGCAGTTTCCTCAGGGAAGCTGGCTACACCTTC. It specifies CASSFLREAGYTF.

V usage is TRBV3-1 (or the pseudogene TRBV3-2) and J usage is TRBJ2-2; 8 bases match TRBD2. The CDR3 length is 15 residues. Germline CDR1 reads LGHDT; CDR2 reads YNNKEL (reference sequence). Trimming took 4 bases from V and 0 from J; bases not matched to a gene: 1. CDR3 loop: CASSLGGANTGELFF. The CDR3 bases are TGTGCCAGCAGCCTCGGGGGGGCGAACACCGGGGAGCTGTTTTTT.

DNA of the CDR3: TGCGCCAGCAGCCAAGGGGGGGTGTGGACGTACACTGAAGCTTTCTTT. Protein sequence: CASSQGGVWTYTEAFF. The chain employs TRBV4-1 and TRBJ1-1, with D possibly being TRBD1 (5 bases). The ends were cut back, 1 base at V and 3 bases at J, with 15 bases in the middle. The CDR3 consists of 16 residues. Per the germline V gene, CDR1 is MGHRA and CDR2 is YSYEKL.

This clone appeared a few times. The J gene is TRBJ1-1, the V gene TRBV6-2 or TRBV6-3; TRBD1 matches at 10 bases. The CDR3 is 15 residues long. Germline trimming cut 5 bases from V and 9 bases from J; bases unmatched to any gene: 12. Germline CDR1 is MNHEY and CDR2 is SVGEGT. The CDR3 region is CASSTVGQGQRKAFF. The CDR3 region has the DNA TGTGCCAGCAGTACTGTGGGACAGGGGCAGAGGAAAGCTTTCTTT.

The chain joins TRBV5-6 to TRBJ1-4; D may be TRBD1 (5 bases). Germline V gene lookup returns CDR1 SGHDT and CDR2 YYEEEE. Trimming left V 0 bases short and J 5 bases short, with 11 bases between. The CDR3 covers 15 residues. The CDR3 is CASSLVWQGNEKLFF. The CDR3 nucleotides are TGTGCCAGCAGCTTGGTCTGGCAGGGAAATGAAAAACTGTTTTTT.

The chain recombines TRBV30 with TRBJ2-7; D is perhaps TRBD2 (6 bases). V was trimmed by 7 bases and J by 6 bases, leaving 31 bases between them. The length of the CDR3 is 17 residues. Germline V gene sequence: CDR1 GTSNPN, CDR2 SVGIG (reference sequence). This CDR3 is CASSSIDPNRGNREQYF. Here the CDR3 DNA reads TGTGCCTCTTCGTCAATAGATCCCAACCGGGGGAATCGCGAGCAGTACTTC. Using reference TRBV30 and TRBJ2-7 for the parts outside the CDR3, the full variable domain is SQTIHQWPATLVQPVGSPLSLECTVEGTSNPNLYWYRQAAGRGLQLLFYSVGIGQISSEVPQNLSASRPQDRQFILSSKKLLLSDSGFYLCASSSIDPNRGNREQYFGPGTRLTVT.

This clone was detected once. The rearrangement links TRBV10-3 to TRBJ1-5, with D possibly matching TRBD1 (5 bases). The V gene's germline CDR1 is ENHRY and CDR2 SYGVKD. The CDR3 sequence is 13 residues long. V was shortened by 10 bases and J by 1 base, with 11 bases between the two germline ends. CDR3 coding DNA: TGTGCCACCGCTCGGGGGAGCAATCAGCCCCAGCATTTT. It specifies CATARGSNQPQHF.

The rearrangement links TRBV5-1 to TRBJ2-7, with D possibly matching TRBD1 (6 bases). This CDR3 comprises 13 residues. The germline gives CDR1 SGHRS, CDR2 YFSETQ. The V and J ends lost 5 bases and 2 bases respectively, with 11 bases between them. Here the CDR3 reads CASRQGDAYEQYF. The DNA for the CDR3 is TGCGCCAGCAGACAGGGAGACGCCTACGAGCAGTACTTC.

This clone occurred once. The chain combines TRBV9 with TRBJ1-3; D is unresolved. CDR1 and CDR2 from the germline V gene are SGDLS and YYNGEE. The length of the CDR3 is 14 residues. V lost 4 bases and J 3 bases, leaving 11 bases between the germline ends. In DNA, the CDR3 is TGTGCCAGCAGCTCAAACCTCGGTGGAAACACCATATATTTT. It is translated as CASSSNLGGNTIYF.

The genes are TRBV27 and TRBJ2-4; unclear D gene. V gave up 8 bases and J gave up 0 bases, with 8 bases separating them. This CDR3 region has 13 residues. CDR1 is MNHEY and CDR2 is SMNVEV in the germline V gene (reference sequence). This chain's CDR3 is CASAQSAKNIQYF. CDR3 nucleotides: TGTGCCAGCGCCCAGTCAGCCAAAAACATTCAGTACTTC.

This chain connects TRBV5-1 to TRBJ1-1; D is unresolved. The CDR3 contains 18 residues. V lost 2 bases, J lost 0 bases, and 20 bases lay in between. CDR1 and CDR2 (germline): SGHRS, YFSETQ. The CDR3 DNA sequence: TGCGCCAGCAGCTTCCTTGTATCTACACAGTCCATGAACACTGAAGCTTTCTTT. Protein sequence: CASSFLVSTQSMNTEAFF. Complete variable domain (other parts from reference TRBV5-1 and TRBJ1-1): KAGVTQTPRYLIKTRGQQVTLSCSPISGHRSVSWYQQTPGQGLQFLFEYFSETQRNKGNFPGRFSGRQFSNSRSEMNVSTLELGDSALYLCASSFLVSTQSMNTEAFFGQGTRLTVV.

The chain couples TRBV28 to TRBJ2-5; 7 positions match TRBD2. CDR1 MDHEN and CDR2 SYDVKM come from the germline V gene. The V gene end was trimmed by 5 bases and the J gene end by 1 base; junction bases not matched to a gene: 10. CDR3 size: 16 residues. The CDR3 region is CASSPPGTTLQETQYF. The CDR3 nucleotides are TGTGCCAGCAGTCCCCCCGGGACTACCCTCCAAGAGACCCAGTACTTC.

V and J are TRBV10-3 and TRBJ1-6; D not certain. CDR3 length equals 15 residues. Trimming removed 4 bases from V and 3 bases from J, with 10 bases in between. CDR1 and CDR2 from the germline V gene are ENHRY and SYGVKD. The CDR3 here is CAISAIGSYNSPLHF. The CDR3 DNA sequence: TGTGCCATCAGTGCTATAGGGAGCTATAATTCACCCCTCCACTTT.

This clone came up once. V gene TRBV7-6 combines with J gene TRBJ2-2; D possibly corresponds to TRBD1 (6 bases). Trimming cost V 3 bases and J 1 base, with 18 bases left between them. In germline, CDR1 is SGHVS, CDR2 FNYEAQ. The CDR3 covers 18 residues. The CDR3 sequence is CASSFTTGFYLNTGELFF. CDR3 DNA sequence: TGTGCCAGCAGCTTCACCACAGGGTTCTACTTGAACACCGGGGAGCTGTTTTTT.

The gene calls are TRBV27 and TRBJ1-2; tentatively, D is TRBD1 (5 bases). This CDR3 is built from 14 residues. Germline CDR1 is MNHEY and CDR2 is SMNVEV (reference sequence). The V gene lost 4 bases and the J gene lost 8 bases, with 17 bases spanning the gap. In nucleotides, the CDR3 is TGTGCCAGCAGTTCTGGAGCAGGGTTTGAGGGCTACACCTTC. It specifies CASSSGAGFEGYTF.

This rearrangement joins TRBV18 to TRBJ2-7, with 8 bases that match TRBD1. The trim removed 3 bases at V and 2 bases at J, leaving 6 bases unmatched. CDR1 and CDR2 from the germline V gene are KGHSH and LQKENI. The CDR3 runs to 15 residues. This CDR3 is CASSPGQGRAYEQYF. For the CDR3, the DNA is TGTGCCAGCTCACCCGGACAGGGTCGGGCCTACGAGCAGTACTTC. Using reference TRBV18 and TRBJ2-7 for the parts outside the CDR3, the full variable domain is NAGVMQNPRHLVRRRGQEARLRCSPMKGHSHVYWYRQLPEEGLKFMVYLQKENIIDESGMPKERFSAEFPKEGPSILRIQQVVRGDSAAYFCASSPGQGRAYEQYFGPGTRLTVT.

The chain joins TRBV19 to TRBJ1-2; 9 positions match TRBD1. J lost 4 bases, V lost 6 bases, and 9 bases had no gene match. CDR3 length equals 15 residues. Germline values: CDR1 LNHDA, CDR2 SQIVND (reference sequence). The CDR3 DNA reads as TGTGCCAGTAGCTCATCGACAGGGGGAATCTATGGCTACACCTTC. Protein: CASSSSTGGIYGYTF.

As to this clone: One junction end does not reproduce the germline sequence, and a read error may be involved. This chain joins TRBV7-7 and TRBJ2-7, with 8 bases aligning to TRBD2. The germline V gene encodes CDR1 SSHAT and CDR2 FNYEAQ (reference sequence). The CDR3 runs 15 residues. The CDR3 DNA sequence: TGTGCTAGCAGTCCAACCGGGACTAGGCCCTACGAGCAGTACTTC. Amino acids: CASSPTGTRPYEQYF. Full variable domain (rest looked up from reference TRBV7-7 and TRBJ2-7): GAGVSQSPRYKVTKRGQDVTLRCDPISSHATLYWYQQALGQGPEFLTYFNYEAQPDKSGLPSDRFSAERPEGSISTLTIQRTEQRDSAMYRCASSPTGTRPYEQYFGPGTRLTVT.

The rearrangement links TRBV7-9 to TRBJ1-2; D is perhaps TRBD1 (5 bases). CDR3 length equals 14 residues. The germline V and J ends were trimmed by 4 bases and 2 bases, with 11 bases remaining between them. From germline, CDR1 is SEHNR and CDR2 FQNEAQ (reference sequence). The CDR3: CASSSWGANYGYTF. The CDR3 bases are TGTGCCAGCAGCTCGTGGGGCGCGAACTATGGCTACACCTTC.

The chain's CDR3 is CASSGQGSSYEQYF. In DNA, the CDR3 is TGTGCCAGCAGCGGACAGGGGAGCTCCTACGAGCAGTACTTC. This chain links TRBV9 with TRBJ2-7, with 8 nucleotides matching TRBD1. J lost 0 bases, V lost 3 bases, and 2 bases had no gene match. The CDR3 has 14 amino acids. Germline lookup yields CDR1 SGDLS and CDR2 YYNGEE.

This chain uses TRBV19 with TRBJ2-3; D possibly corresponds to TRBD2 (6 bases). CDR3 length equals 16 residues. The V gene's germline CDR1 is LNHDA and CDR2 SQIVND (reference sequence). Trimming pared 6 bases from V and 9 bases from J, leaving 25 bases between. CDR3: CASSPSGTPKRWTQYF. The CDR3, as DNA: TGTGCCAGTAGCCCTTCCGGGACTCCAAAAAGATGGACGCAGTATTTT.

The chain combines TRBV10-3 with TRBJ2-3; 7 bases match TRBD1. Germline CDR1 is ENHRY and CDR2 is SYGVKD. The CDR3 spans 14 residues. Trimming took 10 bases from V and 4 from J; bases not matched to a gene: 11. CDR3: CATSPTGVSDTQYF. CDR3 nucleotides: TGTGCCACCTCCCCCACAGGGGTATCAGATACGCAGTATTTT.

The rearrangement joins TRBV19 to TRBJ1-3; D unresolved. The CDR3 loop spans 15 amino acids. Between the trimmed V and J ends, which lost 5 bases and 0 bases, there was a span of 11 bases. Germline CDR1 reads LNHDA; CDR2 reads SQIVND (reference sequence). The chain's CDR3 is CASSLRISSGNTIYF. In DNA, the CDR3 is TGTGCCAGTAGTTTGAGGATCAGCTCTGGAAACACCATATATTTT.

This chain uses TRBV27 with TRBJ1-5; D is possibly TRBD1 (5 bases). Germline V gives CDR1 MNHEY, CDR2 SMNVEV (reference sequence). Deletions cut 4 bases from V and 6 bases from J, with 13 bases between. This CDR3 comprises 14 residues. In DNA, the CDR3 is TGTGCCAGCAGTTGGGGGGGTGAGATTCAGCCCCAGCATTTT. The encoded protein is CASSWGGEIQPQHF.

The chain has TRBV6-8 and TRBJ1-6, with 7 bases lining up with TRBD1. The CDR3 totals 16 residues. The trim removed 7 bases at V and 3 bases at J, leaving 9 bases unmatched. Germline CDR1 reads MNHGY; CDR2 reads SAAAGT. The CDR3 region is CASTLTGESYNSPLHF. The CDR3 nucleotides read TGTGCCAGCACCTTAACAGGGGAGAGCTATAATTCACCCCTCCACTTT.

The rearrangement links TRBV12-3 or TRBV12-4 to TRBJ1-2; 8 nucleotides align to TRBD1. This CDR3 is 11 amino acids long. V lost 5 bases and J lost 14; bases outside the gene matches: 7. This CDR3 reads CASSDRGQETF. Written as DNA, the CDR3 is TGTGCCAGCAGTGACCGGGGACAGGAGACCTTC.

V gene TRBV6-4 combines with J gene TRBJ1-6, with D maybe TRBD1 (5 bases). The CDR3 covers 15 residues. V gave up 5 bases and J gave up 6 bases, with 14 bases separating them. Germline V CDR1 and CDR2: MRHNA, SNTAGT. The CDR3 is CASSSGRRANSPLHF. The CDR3 DNA is TGTGCCAGCAGTTCTGGGCGCAGGGCTAATTCACCCCTCCACTTT.

The J gene is TRBJ2-6, the V gene TRBV6-5; 7 bases fit TRBD1. CDR1 and CDR2 (germline): MNHEY, SVGAGI. The J segment lost 0 bases and the V segment lost 7 bases, leaving 3 bases of the junction unmatched. The CDR3 totals 15 residues. This CDR3 is CASTQGLSGANVLTF. For the CDR3, the DNA is TGTGCCAGCACACAGGGGCTCTCTGGGGCCAACGTCCTGACTTTC.

The CDR3 nucleotides are TGTGCCAGCAGTACAGACATCACTGAAGCTTTCTTT. This codes for CASSTDITEAFF. The chain joins TRBV7-9 to TRBJ1-1; no definite D call. The CDR3 totals 12 residues. Germline values: CDR1 SEHNR, CDR2 FQNEAQ (reference sequence). Between the trimmed V and J ends, which lost 6 bases and 4 bases, there was a span of 9 bases.